These 8 T cell receptor beta chains were all obtained from the same sample, sequenced in a study of blood T cell repertoires in COVID-19. Only in-frame clones appear in the TCRdb table, and some are missing; sequencing was by immunoSEQ multiplex PCR. Of 410,000 or so clones in the sample, around 86% were seen once. Sequencing was carried out using peripheral blood. The origin of the receptors is a young woman with active or convalescent COVID-19.

Only a few counts were recorded for this clone. The chain combines TRBV30 with TRBJ1-1; possible D gene TRBD1, 5 bases. Germline V gene data show CDR1 as GTSNPN and CDR2 as SVGIG (reference sequence). The CDR3 runs to 13 residues. The V and J ends lost 1 base and 1 base respectively, with 7 bases between them. The CDR3 loop reads CAWSATGNTEAFF. The DNA for the CDR3 is TGTGCCTGGAGTGCCACAGGGAACACTGAAGCTTTCTTT.

This clone has a handful of counts. The chain has TRBV4-2 and TRBJ1-6; maybe TRBD1 (6 bases). This CDR3 is built from 16 residues. V was cut by 2 bases and J by 6 bases, with 14 bases left in between. Per the germline V gene, CDR1 is LGHNA and CDR2 is YNFKEQ. The CDR3 region is CASSQKGGGSNSPLHF. CDR3 nucleotide sequence: TGTGCCAGCAGCCAAAAGGGAGGGGGTAGTAATTCACCCCTCCACTTT.

The genes are TRBV19 and TRBJ2-3, with 8 bases lining up with TRBD2. CDR3 length: 15 amino acids. Unmatched junction bases numbered 12, after V lost 9 bases and J lost 4 bases. Germline assignment: CDR1 LNHDA and CDR2 SQIVND (reference sequence). The CDR3 coding sequence is TGTGCCAGACGTAATCGACGGGAGGGCCCAGATACGCAGTATTTT. It translates to CARRNRREGPDTQYF.

This sequence joins TRBV4-1 and TRBJ2-1; tentative D call: TRBD2 (6 bases). The germline gives CDR1 MGHRA, CDR2 YSYEKL. The CDR3 loop spans 16 amino acids. V lost 5 bases and J 10 bases, leaving 24 bases between the germline ends. In DNA, the CDR3 is TGCGCCAGCAGCTCCCACACCGGGACTGTAACTTCGGAGCAGTTCTTC. The encoded protein is CASSSHTGTVTSEQFF.

The chain has TRBV3-1 (or the pseudogene TRBV3-2) and TRBJ1-1; tentative D call: TRBD1 (6 bases). Germline CDR1 is LGHDT and CDR2 is YNNKEL (reference sequence). Trimming cost V 1 base and J 9 bases, with 18 bases left between them. This CDR3 has 15 residues. CDR3 sequence reads: CASSQAYQGTGKAFF. The CDR3 bases are TGTGCCAGCAGCCAAGCCTATCAGGGGACCGGTAAAGCTTTCTTT.

This rearrangement joins TRBV10-3 to TRBJ1-2; D perhaps matches TRBD1 (6 bases). CDR1 is ENHRY and CDR2 is SYGVKD in the germline V gene. V dropped 3 bases and J dropped 7 bases, with 9 bases sitting between them. The CDR3 has 12 residues. The DNA of the CDR3 is TGTGCCATCAGTGACCGGGACATTGGCTACACCTTC. Residues: CAISDRDIGYTF.

This clone was detected only once. The rearrangement links TRBV6-5 to TRBJ1-2, with TRBD1 matching over 9 bases. This CDR3 has 14 residues. From germline, CDR1 is MNHEY and CDR2 SVGAGI. The ends lost 7 bases at V and 4 bases at J; junction bases unmatched: 7. CDR3 sequence (DNA): TGTGCCAGCACGCAGGACAGGGGCGGCTATGGCTACACCTTC. It translates to CASTQDRGGYGYTF.

The chain combines TRBV20-1 with TRBJ1-1; D is uncertain. The length of the CDR3 is 14 residues. From germline, CDR1 is DFQATT and CDR2 SNEGSKA (reference sequence). The V gene lost 3 bases and the J gene lost 1 base, with 12 bases spanning the gap. Here the CDR3 DNA reads TGCAGTGCTAGTGGAACAGTACCGAACACTGAAGCTTTCTTT. Translated, it gives CSASGTVPNTEAFF.